The 20 T cell receptor beta chains reported below all come from one sample, sequenced in a study of blood T cell repertoires in COVID-19. Only in-frame clones appear in the TCRdb table, and some are missing; sequencing was by immunoSEQ multiplex PCR. The repertoire holds around 240,000 clones, with about 80% as singletons. The sequencing sample was made of peripheral blood. These receptors all come from a woman older than 75 with acute or convalescent COVID-19.

The chain employs TRBV5-1 and TRBJ1-2, with TRBD1 matching 9 bases. Germline loops: CDR1 SGHRS, CDR2 YFSETQ. Trimming at V came to 4 bases and at J to 2 bases, leaving 6 bases not matched to a gene. This CDR3 has 15 residues. The CDR3 is CASSAEGQGNYGYTF. The CDR3 DNA sequence: TGCGCCAGCAGCGCTGAGGGACAGGGAAACTATGGCTACACCTTC. Drawing the rest from reference TRBV5-1 and TRBJ1-2, the complete variable domain is KAGVTQTPRYLIKTRGQQVTLSCSPISGHRSVSWYQQTPGQGLQFLFEYFSETQRNKGNFPGRFSGRQFSNSRSEMNVSTLELGDSALYLCASSAEGQGNYGYTFGSGTRLTVV.

The rearrangement uses TRBV7-9 and TRBJ2-1; a possible D gene is TRBD1 (6 bases). The CDR3 consists of 16 residues. Germline V CDR1 and CDR2: SEHNR, FQNEAQ (reference sequence). Between the trimmed V and J ends, which lost 5 bases and 6 bases, there was a span of 20 bases. This chain's CDR3 is CASSPPGQSTVNEQFF. CDR3 DNA sequence: TGTGCCAGCAGCCCACCGGGACAAAGTACCGTCAATGAGCAGTTCTTC.

The chain couples TRBV6-6 to TRBJ1-1; a possible D gene is TRBD1 (6 bases). The length of the CDR3 is 15 residues. The germline CDR1 and CDR2 sequences are MNHNY and SVGAGI (reference sequence). Trimming took off 5 bases at V and 1 base at J, with 14 bases between the two ends. DNA for the CDR3: TGTGCCAGCAGTGACCCGACAGGCCGGAACACTGAAGCTTTCTTT. Translated: CASSDPTGRNTEAFF.

The chain joins TRBV28 to TRBJ2-3, with TRBD2 identical over 10 bases. The CDR3 has 16 amino acids. Germline V lookup: CDR1 MDHEN, CDR2 SYDVKM. Losses at the gene ends were 3 bases for V and 3 bases for J; bases not matched to a gene: 6. The CDR3 nucleotides read TGTGCCAGCAGTTTTCGGGTAGCGGGGGGTACAGATACGCAGTATTTT. Protein: CASSFRVAGGTDTQYF.

The chain links TRBV4-3 to TRBJ1-1, with D perhaps matching TRBD1 (6 bases). The germline V gene encodes CDR1 LGHNA and CDR2 YSLEER. The CDR3 extends over 14 amino acids. The V and J ends lost 1 base and 8 bases respectively, with 14 bases between them. The CDR3, as DNA: TGCGCCAGCAGCCAAGCTAACAGGGTCTCCGAAGCTTTCTTT. It encodes CASSQANRVSEAFF.

V gene TRBV3-1 (or the pseudogene TRBV3-2) combines with J gene TRBJ1-1; tentatively, D is TRBD1 (6 bases). Trimming removed 4 bases from V and 4 bases from J, with 13 bases in between. The germline gives CDR1 LGHDT, CDR2 YNNKEL (reference sequence). This CDR3 spans 14 amino acids. CDR3 in amino acids: CASSRLDSSTEAFF. The CDR3 DNA reads TGTGCCAGCAGCCGCTTGGACAGCTCCACTGAAGCTTTCTTT.

The chain uses TRBV5-1 and TRBJ2-3; D is uncertain. Looked up from germline, CDR1 is SGHRS and CDR2 is YFSETQ. The germline V and J ends were trimmed by 6 bases and 2 bases, with 13 bases remaining between them. CDR3 length equals 14 residues. CDR3 sequence: CASTLLDHTDTQYF. The CDR3 DNA reads TGCGCCAGCACTTTGCTAGATCACACAGATACGCAGTATTTT.

The chain has TRBV5-4 and TRBJ2-5, with 9 bases aligning to TRBD1. Looked up from germline, CDR1 is SGHNT and CDR2 is YYREEE (reference sequence). The V segment lost 5 bases and the J segment 2 bases; nucleotides outside the gene matches: 7. The CDR3 contains 15 residues. CDR3 region: CASSAWGQGQETQYF. Written as DNA, the CDR3 is TGTGCCAGCAGTGCATGGGGACAGGGACAAGAGACCCAGTACTTC. Full variable domain (missing parts from reference TRBV5-4 and TRBJ2-5): ETGVTQSPTHLIKTRGQQVTLRCSSQSGHNTVSWYQQALGQGPQFIFQYYREEENGRGNFPPRFSGLQFPNYSSELNVNALELDDSALYLCASSAWGQGQETQYFGPGTRLLVL.

The rearrangement uses TRBV19 and TRBJ1-1, with TRBD1 as a possible D gene (6 bases). Per germline, CDR1 LNHDA and CDR2 SQIVND (reference sequence). CDR3 length equals 13 residues. Deletions cut 5 bases from V and 1 base from J, with 8 bases between. CDR3 nucleotides: TGTGCCAGTAGTCGGACAGAGAACACTGAAGCTTTCTTT. Protein: CASSRTENTEAFF.

The genes are TRBV14 and TRBJ1-4; D might be TRBD1 (6 bases). The V gene lost 2 bases and the J gene lost 8 bases, with 15 bases spanning the gap. Germline V lookup: CDR1 SGHDN, CDR2 FVKESK. The CDR3 consists of 15 residues. CDR3 sequence: CASSQLQGSGEKLFF. As DNA, the CDR3 is TGTGCCAGCAGCCAACTACAGGGATCCGGGGAAAAACTGTTTTTT. Combining the CDR3 with reference TRBV14 and TRBJ1-4 gives the whole variable domain EAGVTQFPSHSVIEKGQTVTLRCDPISGHDNLYWYRRVMGKEIKFLLHFVKESKQDESGMPNNRFLAERTGGTYSTLKVQPAELEDSGVYFCASSQLQGSGEKLFFGSGTQLSVL.

The chain joins TRBV20-1 to TRBJ1-2, with D possibly TRBD1 on 5 matching bases. V was trimmed by 3 bases and J by 7 bases, leaving 18 bases between them. Germline V gene data show CDR1 as DFQATT and CDR2 as SNEGSKA (reference sequence). The CDR3 runs to 14 residues. The CDR3 coding sequence is TGCAGTGCTAGTTTTCTCGGCAGGGCCGCTGGCTACACCTTC. It codes for CSASFLGRAAGYTF.

This clone was counted only a few times. V is TRBV5-4 and J is TRBJ1-2; perhaps TRBD1 as D (5 bases). The CDR3 spans 16 residues. Trimming shortened V by 0 bases and J by 2 bases, and 14 bases separated the two germline ends. Germline CDR1 reads SGHNT; CDR2 reads YYREEE (reference sequence). The CDR3 protein is CASSLAVGGWNYGYTF. DNA for the CDR3: TGTGCCAGCAGCTTGGCCGTCGGGGGATGGAACTATGGCTACACCTTC. The whole variable domain, remainder taken from reference TRBV5-4 and TRBJ1-2, is ETGVTQSPTHLIKTRGQQVTLRCSSQSGHNTVSWYQQALGQGPQFIFQYYREEENGRGNFPPRFSGLQFPNYSSELNVNALELDDSALYLCASSLAVGGWNYGYTFGSGTRLTVV.

CDR3 in amino acids: CASSLRPGQGGYGYTF. CDR3 DNA sequence: TGTGCCAGCAGCTTGCGCCCGGGACAGGGTGGCTATGGCTACACCTTC. The rearrangement joins TRBV5-6 to TRBJ1-2, with 9 nucleotides matching TRBD1. The ends lost 1 base at V and 4 bases at J; junction bases unmatched: 8. The CDR3 runs to 16 residues. The germline CDR1 and CDR2 sequences are SGHDT and YYEEEE.

The J gene is TRBJ2-5, the V gene TRBV11-3; TRBD2 agrees at 8 bases. The CDR3 spans 14 residues. Trimming cost V 4 bases and J 5 bases; bases outside gene matches: 6. Per germline, CDR1 SGHNT and CDR2 YENEEA. CDR3 sequence (DNA): TGTGCCAGCAGCTCGAGCGGGAGCTGGGAGACCCAGTACTTC. It codes for CASSSSGSWETQYF.

The chain recombines TRBV30 with TRBJ1-1, with D maybe TRBD1 (6 bases). From germline, CDR1 is GTSNPN and CDR2 SVGIG (reference sequence). CDR3 length equals 13 residues. Trimming took off 5 bases at V and 1 base at J, with 11 bases between the two ends. CDR3 nucleotides: TGTGCCTGGGGAGCAGGGGAGAACACTGAAGCTTTCTTT. Translation: CAWGAGENTEAFF.

This clone showed up just a few times. The chain combines TRBV18 with TRBJ2-5; D ambiguous. This CDR3 contains 13 residues. V lost 2 bases, J lost 2 bases, and 6 bases lay in between. Germline V CDR1 and CDR2: KGHSH, LQKENI. CDR3 DNA: TGTGCCAGCTCACCAAATGAGCAAGAGACCCAGTACTTC. It specifies CASSPNEQETQYF.

This clone showed up just once. The V call is TRBV7-9, the J call TRBJ1-4; TRBD1 aligns across 9 bases. Germline V gives CDR1 SEHNR, CDR2 FQNEAQ (reference sequence). The V and J ends lost 5 bases and 4 bases, in that order; junction bases with no gene match: 5. There are 15 residues in the CDR3. Here the CDR3 reads CASSPRQGDNEKLFF. CDR3 bases: TGTGCCAGCAGCCCACGACAGGGGGATAATGAAAAACTGTTTTTT.

CDR3 protein: CASSLGGRGHQETQYF. Written as DNA, the CDR3 is TGTGCCAGCAGCTTAGGTGGCAGGGGGCACCAAGAGACCCAGTACTTC. The chain links TRBV7-8 to TRBJ2-5; TRBD1 aligns across 8 bases. This CDR3 is built from 16 residues. Germline lookup yields CDR1 SGHVS and CDR2 FQNEAQ. Trimming removed 1 base from V and 0 bases from J; junction bases left unmatched: 4.

The chain uses TRBV28 and TRBJ2-7; 11 bases agree with TRBD2. Germline V CDR1 and CDR2: MDHEN, SYDVKM. The CDR3 has 14 residues. With V trimmed by 7 bases and J by 4 bases, 6 bases remained unmatched. This chain's CDR3 is CASTITSGSYEQYF. CDR3 coding DNA: TGTGCCAGCACCATAACTAGCGGGAGTTACGAGCAGTACTTC.

The chain couples TRBV19 to TRBJ1-2; 7 bases fit TRBD1. Germline lookup yields CDR1 LNHDA and CDR2 SQIVND (reference sequence). The CDR3 loop spans 13 amino acids. J lost 8 bases, V lost 4 bases, and 7 bases had no gene match. CDR3 sequence: CASSTDRSLGYTF. CDR3 nucleotides: TGTGCCAGTAGTACGGACAGGAGCCTAGGCTACACCTTC.